The T cell receptor beta chain described here comes from a study of control samples from healthy donors and cancer patients. Germline CDR1 MDHEN, CDR2 SYDVKM. This CDR3 region has 15 residues. V shed 4 bases and J shed 3 bases, with 14 bases lying between them. Assay used: immunoSEQ multiplex PCR; TCRdb lists only in-frame clones, some missing. The sample has approximately 140,000 clones; roughly 93% are singletons. Source material: blood. The source is a young man in good health. The chain carries TRBV28 and TRBJ2-3; D possibly uses TRBD1 or TRBD2 (6 bases each). CDR3 amino acids: CASSSEGGGTDTQYF. The CDR3 DNA reads as TGTGCCAGCAGTTCCGAGGGGGGCGGGACAGATACGCAGTATTTT. Combining the CDR3 with reference TRBV28 and TRBJ2-3 gives the whole variable domain DVKVTQSSRYLVKRTGEKVFLECVQDMDHENMFWYRQDPGLGLRLIYFSYDVKMKEKGDIPEGYSVSREKKERFSLILESASTNQTSMYLCASSSEGGGTDTQYFGPGTRLTVL.